The entry below gives a single T cell receptor (beta chain) sequence along with its context. In the same sample, other DNA sequences code for this CDR3. V lost 4 bases to trimming and J lost 3 bases, with 3 bases between them. Germline V gene sequence: CDR1 SNHLY, CDR2 FYNNEI. The CDR3 is 12 residues long. The data originate from a study of shared clonotypes between healthy human individuals. Measured with immunoSEQ multiplex PCR; TCRdb has only the in-frame clones, and not every one. The sample contains 2 million to 2.5 million clones, 93% of which appear only once. V is TRBV2 and J is TRBJ2-2, with D uncertain. The receptor was isolated from a man between 18 and 35 years old in good health. Some clones in this sample may be carry-over from other donors' samples. Sample: naive CD4+ T cells from PBMCs. Documented subset: CD45RA+ positively selected. CDR3 protein: CASSGDTGELFF. Here the CDR3 DNA reads TGTGCCAGCAGTGGAGACACCGGGGAGCTGTTTTTT.